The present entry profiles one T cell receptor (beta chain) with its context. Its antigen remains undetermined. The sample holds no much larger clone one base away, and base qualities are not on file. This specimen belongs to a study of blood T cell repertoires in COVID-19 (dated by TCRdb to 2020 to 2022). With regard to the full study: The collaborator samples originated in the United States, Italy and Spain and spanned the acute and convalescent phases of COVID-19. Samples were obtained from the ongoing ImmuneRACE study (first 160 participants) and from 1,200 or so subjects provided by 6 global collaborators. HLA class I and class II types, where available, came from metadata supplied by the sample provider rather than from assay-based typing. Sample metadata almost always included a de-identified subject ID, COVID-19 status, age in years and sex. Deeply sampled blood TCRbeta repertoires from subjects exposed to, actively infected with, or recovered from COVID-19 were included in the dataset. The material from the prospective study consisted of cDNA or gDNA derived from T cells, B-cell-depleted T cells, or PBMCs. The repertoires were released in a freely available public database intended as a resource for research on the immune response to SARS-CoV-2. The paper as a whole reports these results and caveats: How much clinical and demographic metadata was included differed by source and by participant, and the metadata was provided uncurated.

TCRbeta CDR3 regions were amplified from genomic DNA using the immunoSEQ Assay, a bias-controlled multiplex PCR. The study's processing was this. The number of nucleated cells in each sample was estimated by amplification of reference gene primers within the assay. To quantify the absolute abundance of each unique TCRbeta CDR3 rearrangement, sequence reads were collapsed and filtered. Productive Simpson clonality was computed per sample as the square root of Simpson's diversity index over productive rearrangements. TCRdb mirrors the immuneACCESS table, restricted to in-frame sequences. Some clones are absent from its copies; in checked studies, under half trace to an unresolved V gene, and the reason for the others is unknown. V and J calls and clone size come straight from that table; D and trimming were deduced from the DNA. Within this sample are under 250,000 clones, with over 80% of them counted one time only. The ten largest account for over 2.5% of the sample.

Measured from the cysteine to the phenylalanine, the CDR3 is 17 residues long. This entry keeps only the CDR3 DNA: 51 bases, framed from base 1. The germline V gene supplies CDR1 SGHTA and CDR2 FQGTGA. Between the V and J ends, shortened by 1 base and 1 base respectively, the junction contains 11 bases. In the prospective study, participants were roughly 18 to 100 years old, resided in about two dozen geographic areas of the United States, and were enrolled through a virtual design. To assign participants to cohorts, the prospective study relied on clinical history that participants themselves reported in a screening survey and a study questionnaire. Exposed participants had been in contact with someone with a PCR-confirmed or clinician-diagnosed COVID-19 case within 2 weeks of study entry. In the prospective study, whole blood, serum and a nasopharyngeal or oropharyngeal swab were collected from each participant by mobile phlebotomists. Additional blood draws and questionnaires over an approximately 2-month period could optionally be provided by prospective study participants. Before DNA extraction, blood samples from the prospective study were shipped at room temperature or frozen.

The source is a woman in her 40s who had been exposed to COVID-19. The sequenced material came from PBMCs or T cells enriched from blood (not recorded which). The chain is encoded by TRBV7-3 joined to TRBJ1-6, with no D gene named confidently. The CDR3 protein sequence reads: CASSLIGPGSYNSPLHF. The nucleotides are TGTGCCAGCAGCTTAATAGGACCGGGGTCCTATAATTCACCCCTCCACTTT.